The sequence of this T cell receptor (beta chain) was determined in a study of T cell responses to AZD1222 COVID-19 vaccine (dated by TCRdb to the early 2020s). Regarding the complete study: A total of 230 to 250 trial participants underwent TCR sequencing, of whom some 200 had received two doses of AZD1222 and about 25 had received two doses of the MenACWY control vaccine. Trial participants were enrolled by age into 18-55, 56-69 and 70-plus year subgroups, with approximately 150, 28 and 58 TCR-sequenced participants respectively. Overall study results and their limits: Epitopes outside the regions mutated in the B.1.351 and B.1.1.7 variants were reportedly recognized by nearly half of the unique spike-specific TCRs. Only 5 to 7 AZD1222 recipients were SARS-CoV-2 seropositive at baseline, limiting conclusions about previously exposed vaccinees. In the small 56-69-year group, the increase in depth fell short of significance, most likely because of low power. Because no samples from the day 14 peak response were available, repertoires could be characterized only after the peak T cell response. The vaccine-associated CD4 TCRs covered the entire spike protein, and the dominant responses fell in regions 160-218 and 743-854. Participants were mostly white British and included more females than males, and it was suggested by the authors that clonal diversity may have been underestimated. After two AZD1222 doses, spike-specific TCR breadth and depth were significantly higher than at day 0 and than in MenACWY recipients.

The sample's time point label, decoded: about 28 days (+/-7) after the second vaccine dose. AZD1222 recipients whose second dose came at about 4 weeks and those whose second dose came at about 12 weeks were combined into one group, since spike-specific TCR depth and breadth did not differ between the two schedules. Vaccinee samples came from UK trials COV001 and COV002, including a single-blind randomized controlled phase 2/3 trial of AZD1222 (ChAdOx1 nCoV-19) in healthy adults. For TCRbeta chain sequencing, PBMC samples were collected from trial participants at day 0 and at day 28 after the second dose. The CDR3 regions of human TCRbeta chains were subjected to immunosequencing. The authors' analysis ran thus. TCRs in the repertoires were compared against a reference library of SARS-CoV-2-specific TCRs that had been generated with the MIRA antigen-specificity platform. Breadth was defined as the fraction of unique TCRs that were SARS-CoV-2-associated, and depth was defined as the fraction of total T cells that were SARS-CoV-2-associated. Using the MIRA data, each spike-specific TCR was mapped to the spike region that the TCR reacts to and placed in a CD4 or CD8 class. Log10-transformed breadth and depth values were compared by one-way ANOVA with Sidak's multiple comparisons tests. TCRdb re-hosts the immuneACCESS table, in-frame sequences only. Its copies lack some clones; in the studies checked, an unresolved V gene accounts for under half of them, and the cause for the rest is not known. V, J and clone size are taken as reported in that table, and D and trimming were inferred from the DNA itself. This sample gives about 180,000 clones in total; 90% to 95% of them show up just once. 1.6% of the sample comes from the top ten.

In this sample, this clone turned up once. This clone's antigen is unknown. Base qualities are not provided; no much larger clone lies one nucleotide away. The clonotype was recovered from an adult who received the AZD1222 COVID-19 vaccine. The sample was peripheral blood, taken 28 days after the second AZD1222 dose.

The CDR3 in this case is CASMHRGTNEKLFF. In nucleotide form, the sequence is TGTGCCAGTATGCACCGAGGGACTAATGAAAAACTGTTTTTT. The chain couples TRBV19 to TRBJ1-4; no D gene call is confident. The germline V gene (reference sequence) provides CDR1 LNHDA and CDR2 SQIVND. Trimming removed 7 bases from V and 2 bases from J, leaving 11 bases between the germline ends. From its cysteine to its phenylalanine, the CDR3 spans 14 amino acids. The only DNA kept is the CDR3, 42 bases in frame from the first base.